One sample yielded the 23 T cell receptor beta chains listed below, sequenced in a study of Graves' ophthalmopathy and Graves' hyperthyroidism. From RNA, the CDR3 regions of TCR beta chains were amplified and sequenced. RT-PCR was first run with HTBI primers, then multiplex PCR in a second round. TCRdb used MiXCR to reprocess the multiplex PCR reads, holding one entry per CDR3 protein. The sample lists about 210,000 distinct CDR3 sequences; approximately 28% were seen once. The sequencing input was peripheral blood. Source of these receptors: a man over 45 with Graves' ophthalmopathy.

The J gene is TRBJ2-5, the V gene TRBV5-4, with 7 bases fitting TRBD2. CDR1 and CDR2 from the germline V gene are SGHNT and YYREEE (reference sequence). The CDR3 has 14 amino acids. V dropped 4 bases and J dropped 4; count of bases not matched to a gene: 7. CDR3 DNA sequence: TGTGCCAGCAGCGCCGAGGGGAGGGGAGAGACCCAGTACTTC. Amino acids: CASSAEGRGETQYF. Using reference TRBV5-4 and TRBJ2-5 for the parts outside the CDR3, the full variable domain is ETGVTQSPTHLIKTRGQQVTLRCSSQSGHNTVSWYQQALGQGPQFIFQYYREEENGRGNFPPRFSGLQFPNYSSELNVNALELDDSALYLCASSAEGRGETQYFGPGTRLLVL.

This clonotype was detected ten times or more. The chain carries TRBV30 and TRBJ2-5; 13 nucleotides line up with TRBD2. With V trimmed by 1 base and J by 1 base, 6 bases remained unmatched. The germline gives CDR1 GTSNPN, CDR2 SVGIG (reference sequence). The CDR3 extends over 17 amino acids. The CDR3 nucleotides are TGTGCCTGGAGTGGAGGCTGGACTAGCGGGAGCCAAGAGACCCAGTACTTC. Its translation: CAWSGGWTSGSQETQYF.

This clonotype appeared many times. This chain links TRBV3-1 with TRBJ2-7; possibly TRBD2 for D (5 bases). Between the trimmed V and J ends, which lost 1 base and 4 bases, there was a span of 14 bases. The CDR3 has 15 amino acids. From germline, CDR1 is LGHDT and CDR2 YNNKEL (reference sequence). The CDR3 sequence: CASSQGGGDRYEQYF. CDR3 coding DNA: TGTGCCAGCAGCCAAGGAGGAGGTGATAGGTACGAGCAGTACTTC.

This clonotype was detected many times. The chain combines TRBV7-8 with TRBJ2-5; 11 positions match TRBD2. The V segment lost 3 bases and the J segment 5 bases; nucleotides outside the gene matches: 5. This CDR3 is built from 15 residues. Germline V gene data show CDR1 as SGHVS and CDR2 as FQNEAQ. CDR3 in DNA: TGTGCCAGCAGCTTGACTAGCGGGATGGTGGAGACCCAGTACTTC. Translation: CASSLTSGMVETQYF.

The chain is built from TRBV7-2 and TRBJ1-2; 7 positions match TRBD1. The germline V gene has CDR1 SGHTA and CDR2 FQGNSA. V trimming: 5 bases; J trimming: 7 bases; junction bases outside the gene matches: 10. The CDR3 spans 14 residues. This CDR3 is CASSLRQGTSGYTF. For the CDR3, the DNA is TGTGCCAGCAGCCTAAGACAGGGAACTAGTGGCTACACCTTC.

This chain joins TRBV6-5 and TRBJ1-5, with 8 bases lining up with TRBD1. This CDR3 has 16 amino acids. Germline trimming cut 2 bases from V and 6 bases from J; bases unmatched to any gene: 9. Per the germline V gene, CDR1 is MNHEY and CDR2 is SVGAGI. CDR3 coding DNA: TGTGCCAGCAGTTACACAGGGGGACGGCTTGTTCAGCCCCAGCATTTT. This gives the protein CASSYTGGRLVQPQHF.

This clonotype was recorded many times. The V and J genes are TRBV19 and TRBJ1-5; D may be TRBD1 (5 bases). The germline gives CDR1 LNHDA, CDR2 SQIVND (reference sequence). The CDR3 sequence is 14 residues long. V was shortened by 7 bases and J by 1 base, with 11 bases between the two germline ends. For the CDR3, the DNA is TGTGCCAGTACGATGGGGGGAAGCAATCAGCCCCAGCATTTT. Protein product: CASTMGGSNQPQHF.

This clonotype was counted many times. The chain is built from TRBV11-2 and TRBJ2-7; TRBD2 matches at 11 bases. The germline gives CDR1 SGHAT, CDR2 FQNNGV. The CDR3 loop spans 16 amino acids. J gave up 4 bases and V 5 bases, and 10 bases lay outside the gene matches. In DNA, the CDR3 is TGTGCCAGCAGCAGAGTACTAGCGGGAGAAATTTACGAGCAGTACTTC. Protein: CASSRVLAGEIYEQYF.

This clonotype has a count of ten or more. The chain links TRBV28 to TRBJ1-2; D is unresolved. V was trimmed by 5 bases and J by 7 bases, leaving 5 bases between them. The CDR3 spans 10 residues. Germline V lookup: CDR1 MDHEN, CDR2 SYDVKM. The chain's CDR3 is CASSRFGYTF. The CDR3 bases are TGTGCCAGCAGTCGTTTTGGCTACACCTTC.

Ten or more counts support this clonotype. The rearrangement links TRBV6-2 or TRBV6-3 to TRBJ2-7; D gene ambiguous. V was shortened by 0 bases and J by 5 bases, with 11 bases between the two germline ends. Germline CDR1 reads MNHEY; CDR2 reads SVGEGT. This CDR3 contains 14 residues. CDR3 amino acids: CASSYSKGRHEQYF. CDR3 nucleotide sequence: TGTGCCAGCAGTTACTCGAAGGGTCGCCACGAGCAGTACTTC.

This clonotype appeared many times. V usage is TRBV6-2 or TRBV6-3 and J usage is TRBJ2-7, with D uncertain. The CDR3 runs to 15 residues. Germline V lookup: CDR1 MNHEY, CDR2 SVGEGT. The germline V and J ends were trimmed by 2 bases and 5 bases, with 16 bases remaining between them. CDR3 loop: CASSYIQTAQHEQYF. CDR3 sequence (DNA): TGTGCCAGCAGTTACATACAGACCGCCCAGCACGAGCAGTACTTC.

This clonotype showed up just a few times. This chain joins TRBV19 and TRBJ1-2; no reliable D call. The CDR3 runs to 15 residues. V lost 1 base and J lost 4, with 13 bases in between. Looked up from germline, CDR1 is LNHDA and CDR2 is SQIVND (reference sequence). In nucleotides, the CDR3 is TGTGCCAGTAGTATAGGAGCCGCCGGGAGCTATGGCTACACCTTC. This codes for CASSIGAAGSYGYTF.

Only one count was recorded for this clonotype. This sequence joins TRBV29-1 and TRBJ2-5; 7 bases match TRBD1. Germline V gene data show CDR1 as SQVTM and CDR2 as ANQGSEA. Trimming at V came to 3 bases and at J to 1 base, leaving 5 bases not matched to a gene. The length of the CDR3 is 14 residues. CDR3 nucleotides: TGCAGCGTTGAGGACAGGCCGCGCCAAGAGACCCAGTACTTC. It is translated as CSVEDRPRQETQYF. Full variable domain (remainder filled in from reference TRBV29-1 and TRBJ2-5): SAVISQKPSRDICQRGTSLTIQCQVDSQVTMMFWYRQQPGQSLTLIATANQGSEATYESGFVIDKFPISRPNLTFSTLTVSNMSPEDSSIYLCSVEDRPRQETQYFGPGTRLLVL.

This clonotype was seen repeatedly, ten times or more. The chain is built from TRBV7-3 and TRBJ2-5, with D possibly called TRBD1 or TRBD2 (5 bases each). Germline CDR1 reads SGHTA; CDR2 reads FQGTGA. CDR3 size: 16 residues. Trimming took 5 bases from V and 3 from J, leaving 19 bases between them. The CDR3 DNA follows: TGTGCCAGCAGCGCACCAGGGCCCTCCGGGGAAGAGACCCAGTACTTC. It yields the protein CASSAPGPSGEETQYF.

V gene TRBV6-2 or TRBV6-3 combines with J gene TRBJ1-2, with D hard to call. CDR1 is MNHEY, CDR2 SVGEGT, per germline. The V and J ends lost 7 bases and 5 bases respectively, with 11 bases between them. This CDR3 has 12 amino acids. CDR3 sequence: CASNRAGYGYTF. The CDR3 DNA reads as TGTGCCAGCAACCGCGCGGGGTATGGCTACACCTTC.

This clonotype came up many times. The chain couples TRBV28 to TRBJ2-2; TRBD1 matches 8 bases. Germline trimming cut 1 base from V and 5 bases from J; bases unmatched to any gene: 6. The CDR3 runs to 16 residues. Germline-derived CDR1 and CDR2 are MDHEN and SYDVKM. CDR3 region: CASSLYPGGITGELFF. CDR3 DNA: TGTGCCAGCAGTTTATACCCAGGGGGCATTACCGGGGAGCTGTTTTTT. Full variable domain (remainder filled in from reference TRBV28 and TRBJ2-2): DVKVTQSSRYLVKRTGEKVFLECVQDMDHENMFWYRQDPGLGLRLIYFSYDVKMKEKGDIPEGYSVSREKKERFSLILESASTNQTSMYLCASSLYPGGITGELFFGEGSRLTVL.

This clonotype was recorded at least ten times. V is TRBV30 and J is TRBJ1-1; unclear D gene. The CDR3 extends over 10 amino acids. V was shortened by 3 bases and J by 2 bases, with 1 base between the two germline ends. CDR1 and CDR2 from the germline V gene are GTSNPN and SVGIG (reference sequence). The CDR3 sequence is CAWSNTEAFF. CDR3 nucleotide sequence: TGTGCCTGGAGCAACACTGAAGCTTTCTTT.

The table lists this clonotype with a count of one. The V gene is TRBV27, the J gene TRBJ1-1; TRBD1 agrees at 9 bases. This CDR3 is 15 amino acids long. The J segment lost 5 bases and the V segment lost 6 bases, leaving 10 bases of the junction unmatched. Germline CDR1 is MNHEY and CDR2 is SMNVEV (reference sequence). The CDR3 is CASSPSQGADTEAFF. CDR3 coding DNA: TGTGCCAGCAGCCCATCACAGGGGGCGGATACTGAAGCTTTCTTT.

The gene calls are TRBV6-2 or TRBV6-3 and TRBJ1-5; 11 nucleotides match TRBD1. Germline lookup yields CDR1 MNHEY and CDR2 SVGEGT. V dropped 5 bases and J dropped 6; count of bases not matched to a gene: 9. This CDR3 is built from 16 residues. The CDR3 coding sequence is TGTGCCAGCAGTCCCCAGGGACAGGGGGACGTTCAGCCCCAGCATTTT. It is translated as CASSPQGQGDVQPQHF.

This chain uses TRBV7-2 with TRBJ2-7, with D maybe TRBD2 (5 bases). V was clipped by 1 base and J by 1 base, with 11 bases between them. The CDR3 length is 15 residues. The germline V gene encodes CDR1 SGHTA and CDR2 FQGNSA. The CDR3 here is CASSLDAGGSYEQYF. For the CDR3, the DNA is TGTGCCAGCAGCTTAGACGCGGGTGGGTCCTACGAGCAGTACTTC. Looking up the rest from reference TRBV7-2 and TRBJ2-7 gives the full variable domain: GAGVSQSPSNKVTEKGKDVELRCDPISGHTALYWYRQSLGQGLEFLIYFQGNSAPDKSGLPSDRFSAERTGGSVSTLTIQRTQQEDSAVYLCASSLDAGGSYEQYFGPGTRLTVT.

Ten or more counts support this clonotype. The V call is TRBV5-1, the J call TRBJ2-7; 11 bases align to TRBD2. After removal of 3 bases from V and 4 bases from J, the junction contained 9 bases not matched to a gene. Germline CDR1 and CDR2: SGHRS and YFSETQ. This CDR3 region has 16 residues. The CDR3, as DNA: TGCGCCAGCAGCTGGGACCCACTAGCGGGAGATTACGAGCAGTACTTC. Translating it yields CASSWDPLAGDYEQYF.

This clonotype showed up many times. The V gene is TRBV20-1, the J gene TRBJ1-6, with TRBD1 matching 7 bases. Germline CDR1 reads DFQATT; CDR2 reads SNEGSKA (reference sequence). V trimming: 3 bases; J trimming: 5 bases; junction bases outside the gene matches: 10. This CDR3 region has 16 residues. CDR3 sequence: CSASRLSGTDNSPLHF. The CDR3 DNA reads TGCAGTGCTAGCCGGCTGTCCGGGACAGATAATTCACCCCTCCACTTT.

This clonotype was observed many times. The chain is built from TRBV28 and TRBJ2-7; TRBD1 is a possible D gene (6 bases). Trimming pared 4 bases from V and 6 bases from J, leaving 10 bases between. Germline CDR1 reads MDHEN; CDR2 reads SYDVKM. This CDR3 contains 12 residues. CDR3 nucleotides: TGTGCCAGCAGTTCAGGGGTTGCCGAGCAGTACTTC. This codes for CASSSGVAEQYF. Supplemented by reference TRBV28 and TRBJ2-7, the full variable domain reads DVKVTQSSRYLVKRTGEKVFLECVQDMDHENMFWYRQDPGLGLRLIYFSYDVKMKEKGDIPEGYSVSREKKERFSLILESASTNQTSMYLCASSSGVAEQYFGPGTRLTVT.